This paragraph reports one T cell receptor (beta chain). The data are from a study of shared clonotypes between healthy human individuals. Clones were read by immunoSEQ multiplex PCR, and TCRdb kept only the in-frame ones, dropping some. The sample yields about 320,000 clones, around 87% seen once. Germline V gene lookup returns CDR1 LNHDA and CDR2 SQIVND (reference sequence). The ends lost 5 bases at V and 3 bases at J; junction bases unmatched: 4. CDR3 length: 13 amino acids. Sequencing was carried out using memory CD8+ T cells sorted from blood. The subset denotes: CD45RO+ cells pooled with CCR7-negative TemRA cells. The sequence was obtained from a man younger than 35 in good health. The chain couples TRBV19 to TRBJ2-7; 7 bases agree with TRBD1. The CDR3 DNA follows: TGTGCCAGTAGTCCGGGACAGATCTACGAGCAGTACTTC. Its protein product is CASSPGQIYEQYF.